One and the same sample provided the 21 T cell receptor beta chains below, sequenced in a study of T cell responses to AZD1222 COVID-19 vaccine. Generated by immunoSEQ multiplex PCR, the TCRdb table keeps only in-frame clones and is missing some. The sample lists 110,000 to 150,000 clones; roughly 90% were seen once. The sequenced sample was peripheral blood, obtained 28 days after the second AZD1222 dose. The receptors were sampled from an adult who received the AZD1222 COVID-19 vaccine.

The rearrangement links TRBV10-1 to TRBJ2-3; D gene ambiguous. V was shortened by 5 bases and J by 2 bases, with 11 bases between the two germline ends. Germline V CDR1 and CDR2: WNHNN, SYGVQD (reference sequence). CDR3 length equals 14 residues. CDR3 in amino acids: CASSLTSTTDTQYF. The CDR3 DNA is TGCGCCAGCAGTTTGACTTCGACCACAGATACGCAGTATTTT.

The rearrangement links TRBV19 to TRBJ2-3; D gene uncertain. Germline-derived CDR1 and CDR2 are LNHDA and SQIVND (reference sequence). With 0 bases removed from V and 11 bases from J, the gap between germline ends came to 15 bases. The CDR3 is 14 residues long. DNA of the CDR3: TGTGCCAGTAGTATAGATGCAGCTCATTCTTGGCAGTATTTT. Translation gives CASSIDAAHSWQYF.

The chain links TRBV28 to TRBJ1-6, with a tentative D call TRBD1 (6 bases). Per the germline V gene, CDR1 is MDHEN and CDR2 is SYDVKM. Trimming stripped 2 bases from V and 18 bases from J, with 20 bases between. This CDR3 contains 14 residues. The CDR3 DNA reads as TGTGCCAGCAGTTTAATAGGGGGTCCCCCCCGGCACCACTTT. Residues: CASSLIGGPPRHHF.

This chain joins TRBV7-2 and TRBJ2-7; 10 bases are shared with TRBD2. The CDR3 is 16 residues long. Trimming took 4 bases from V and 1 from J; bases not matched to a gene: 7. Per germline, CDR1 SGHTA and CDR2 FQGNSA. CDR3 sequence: CASSSASGRRSYEQYF. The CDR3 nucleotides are TGTGCCAGCAGCTCCGCTAGCGGGAGAAGGTCCTACGAGCAGTACTTC.

In DNA form, the CDR3 reads TGTGCCAGCAGTTACTCGAGCGGCGGCTCTGGAAACACCATATATTTT. As protein: CASSYSSGGSGNTIYF. The chain links TRBV6-2 or TRBV6-3 to TRBJ1-3; D unresolved. The V gene lost 0 bases and the J gene lost 0 bases, with 9 bases spanning the gap. Germline CDR1 MNHEY, CDR2 SVGEGT. The CDR3 is made up of 16 amino acids.

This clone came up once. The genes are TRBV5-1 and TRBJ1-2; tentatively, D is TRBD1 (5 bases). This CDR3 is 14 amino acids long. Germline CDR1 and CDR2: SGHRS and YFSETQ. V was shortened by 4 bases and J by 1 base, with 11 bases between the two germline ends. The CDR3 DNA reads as TGCGCCAGCAGCGGGGGGACCCATAACTATGGCTACACCTTC. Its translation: CASSGGTHNYGYTF.

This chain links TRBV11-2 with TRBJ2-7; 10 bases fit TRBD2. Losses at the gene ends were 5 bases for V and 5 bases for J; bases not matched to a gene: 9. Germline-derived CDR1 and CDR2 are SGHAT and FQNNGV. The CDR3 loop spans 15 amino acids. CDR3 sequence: CASSQRASGSDEQYF. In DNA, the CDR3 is TGTGCCAGCAGCCAGAGAGCTAGCGGGAGTGACGAGCAGTACTTC.

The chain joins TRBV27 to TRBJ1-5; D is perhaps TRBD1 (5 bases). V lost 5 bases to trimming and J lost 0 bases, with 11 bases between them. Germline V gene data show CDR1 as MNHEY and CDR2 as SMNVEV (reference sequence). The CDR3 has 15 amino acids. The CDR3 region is CASSLRGNSNQPQHF. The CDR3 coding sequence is TGTGCCAGCAGTCTTAGGGGTAATAGCAATCAGCCCCAGCATTTT.

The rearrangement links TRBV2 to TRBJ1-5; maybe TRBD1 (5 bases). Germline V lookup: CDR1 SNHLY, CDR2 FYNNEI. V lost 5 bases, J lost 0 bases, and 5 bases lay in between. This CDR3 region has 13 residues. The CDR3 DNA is TGTGCCAGCAGTCAGGGTAGCAATCAGCCCCAGCATTTT. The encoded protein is CASSQGSNQPQHF.

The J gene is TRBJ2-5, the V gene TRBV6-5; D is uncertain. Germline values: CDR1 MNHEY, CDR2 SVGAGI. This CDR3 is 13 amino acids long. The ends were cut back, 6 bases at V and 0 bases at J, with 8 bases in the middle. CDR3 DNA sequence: TGTGCCAGCAGATCAGACTACCAAGAGACCCAGTACTTC. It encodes CASRSDYQETQYF.

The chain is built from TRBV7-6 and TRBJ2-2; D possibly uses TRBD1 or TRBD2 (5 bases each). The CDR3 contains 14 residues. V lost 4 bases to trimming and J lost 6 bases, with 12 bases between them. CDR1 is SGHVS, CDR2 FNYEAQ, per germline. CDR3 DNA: TGTGCCAGCAGCTCTAGCCAGGGTGCCGGGGAGCTGTTTTTT. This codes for CASSSSQGAGELFF.

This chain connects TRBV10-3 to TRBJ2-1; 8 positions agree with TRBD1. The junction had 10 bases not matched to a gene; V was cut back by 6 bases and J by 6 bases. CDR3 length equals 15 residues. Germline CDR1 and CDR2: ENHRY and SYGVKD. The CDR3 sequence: CAISAGTGGGNEQFF. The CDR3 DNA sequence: TGTGCCATCAGCGCCGGGACAGGTGGAGGCAATGAGCAGTTCTTC.

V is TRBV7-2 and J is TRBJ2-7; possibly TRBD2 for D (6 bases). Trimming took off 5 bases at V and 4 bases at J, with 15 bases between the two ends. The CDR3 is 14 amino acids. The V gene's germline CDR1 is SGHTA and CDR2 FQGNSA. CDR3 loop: CASSPTRVSYEQYF. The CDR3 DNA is TGTGCCAGCAGCCCGACTAGGGTTAGTTACGAGCAGTACTTC.

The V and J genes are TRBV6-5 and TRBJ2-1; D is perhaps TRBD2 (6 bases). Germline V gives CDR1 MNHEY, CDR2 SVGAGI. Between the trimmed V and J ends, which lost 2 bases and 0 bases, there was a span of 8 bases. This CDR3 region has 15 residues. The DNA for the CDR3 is TGTGCCAGCAGTTACCAGGGACTCTCCTACAATGAGCAGTTCTTC. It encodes CASSYQGLSYNEQFF.

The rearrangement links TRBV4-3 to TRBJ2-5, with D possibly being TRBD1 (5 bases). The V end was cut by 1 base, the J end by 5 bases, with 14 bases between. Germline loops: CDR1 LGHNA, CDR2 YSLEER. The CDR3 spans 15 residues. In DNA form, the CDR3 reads TGCGCCAGCAGCCAAGGTCCCGGCAAGGGGGAGACCCAGTACTTC. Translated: CASSQGPGKGETQYF.

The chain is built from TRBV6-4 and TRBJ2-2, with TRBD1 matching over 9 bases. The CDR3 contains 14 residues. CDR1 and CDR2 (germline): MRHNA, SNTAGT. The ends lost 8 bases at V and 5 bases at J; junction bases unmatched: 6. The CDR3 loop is CASSRDRATGELFF. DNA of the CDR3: TGTGCCAGCTCCCGGGACAGGGCAACCGGGGAGCTGTTTTTT.

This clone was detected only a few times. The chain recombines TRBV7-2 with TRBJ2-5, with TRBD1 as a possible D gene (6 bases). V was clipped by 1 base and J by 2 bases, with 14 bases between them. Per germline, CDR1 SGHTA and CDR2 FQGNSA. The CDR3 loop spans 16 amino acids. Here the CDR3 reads CASSLGPQQGQETQYF. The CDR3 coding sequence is TGTGCCAGCAGCTTAGGGCCCCAACAGGGTCAAGAGACCCAGTACTTC.

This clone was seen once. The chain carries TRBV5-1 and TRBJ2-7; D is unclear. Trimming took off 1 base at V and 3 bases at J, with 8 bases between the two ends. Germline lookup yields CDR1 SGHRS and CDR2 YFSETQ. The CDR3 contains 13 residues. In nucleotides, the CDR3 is TGCGCCAGCAGCTTGAGAGCTAGCTACGAGCAGTACTTC. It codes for CASSLRASYEQYF.

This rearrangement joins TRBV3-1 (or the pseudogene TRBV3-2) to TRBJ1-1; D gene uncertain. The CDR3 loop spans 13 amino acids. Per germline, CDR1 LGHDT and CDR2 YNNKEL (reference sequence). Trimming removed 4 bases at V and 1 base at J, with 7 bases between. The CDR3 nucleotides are TGTGCCAGCAGCCTGGTTAGGAACACTGAAGCTTTCTTT. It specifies CASSLVRNTEAFF.

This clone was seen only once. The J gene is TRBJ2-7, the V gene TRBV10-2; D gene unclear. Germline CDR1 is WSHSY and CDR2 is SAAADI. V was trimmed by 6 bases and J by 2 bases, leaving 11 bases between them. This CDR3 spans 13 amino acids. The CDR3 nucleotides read TGCGCCAGCAGCGATACCATAACCTACGAGCAGTACTTC. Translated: CASSDTITYEQYF.

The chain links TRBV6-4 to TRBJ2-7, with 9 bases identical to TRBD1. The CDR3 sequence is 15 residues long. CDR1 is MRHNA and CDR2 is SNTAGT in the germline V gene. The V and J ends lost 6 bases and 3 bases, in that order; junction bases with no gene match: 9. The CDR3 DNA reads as TGTGCCAGCAGCAGCCGGGACAGGGTTCTCTACGAGCAGTACTTC. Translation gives CASSSRDRVLYEQYF.